The TCR beta chain described here comes from a study of somatic mutations in cytotoxic T cells in rheumatoid arthritis. The V and J ends lost 2 bases and 8 bases, in that order; junction bases with no gene match: 7. Per the germline V gene, CDR1 is SGDLS and CDR2 is YYNGEE. This CDR3 is 15 amino acids long. Using immunoSEQ multiplex PCR, the repertoire was profiled, and TCRdb retains in-frame clones only, with some absent. The table shows thousands of clones, with 75% to 80% occurring only once. The chain recombines TRBV9 with TRBJ2-1, with 10 bases fitting TRBD2. The source was CD8+ T cells sorted from blood, collected at a follow-up visit. This TCR derives from a man aged 35 to 55 with rheumatoid arthritis. CDR3 amino acids: CASSVSSGSLDEQFF. In nucleotides, the CDR3 is TGTGCCAGCAGCGTCTCTAGCGGGAGTTTAGATGAGCAGTTCTTC. The whole variable domain, remainder taken from reference TRBV9 and TRBJ2-1, is DSGVTQTPKHLITATGQRVTLRCSPRSGDLSVYWYQQSLDQGLQFLIQYYNGEERAKGNILERFSAQQFPDLHSELNLSSLELGDSALYFCASSVSSGSLDEQFFGPGTRLTVL.